These 20 T cell receptor beta chains came from one sample sequenced in a study of siplizumab effects on memory and regulatory T cells. The data were produced by immunoSEQ multiplex PCR, yet TCRdb's version contains in-frame clones alone and is incomplete. The sample lists some 64,000 clones; 70% to 80% were seen once. What was sequenced was memory CD4+ T cells sorted from blood. Receptors originate from a human donor in good health.

The chain has TRBV4-3 and TRBJ1-1, with 9 bases fitting TRBD1. Germline V gene data show CDR1 as LGHNA and CDR2 as YSLEER. Trimming at V came to 0 bases and at J to 5 bases, leaving 4 bases not matched to a gene. This CDR3 has 15 residues. Here the CDR3 DNA reads TGCGCCAGCAGCCAAGACTACAGGGGGCGGACTGAAGCTTTCTTT. Protein: CASSQDYRGRTEAFF.

This clone was counted only a few times. The chain employs TRBV7-8 and TRBJ1-4, with no clear D. CDR1 SGHVS and CDR2 FQNEAQ come from the germline V gene. This CDR3 is 14 amino acids long. V lost 5 bases and J 5 bases, leaving 12 bases between the germline ends. The CDR3 DNA is TGTGCCAGCAGCCGGCGCGGGCTAAATGAAAAACTGTTTTTT. Its translation is CASSRRGLNEKLFF.

This clone is a singleton in its sample. This rearrangement joins TRBV15 to TRBJ1-1; 8 nucleotides agree with TRBD1. Germline CDR1 reads LNHNV; CDR2 reads YYDKDF (reference sequence). The V gene end was trimmed by 0 bases and the J gene end by 5 bases; junction bases not matched to a gene: 5. CDR3 length: 15 amino acids. The CDR3 DNA sequence: TGTGCCACCAGCAGAGAGACAGGGGTAGGGACTGAAGCTTTCTTT. It yields the protein CATSRETGVGTEAFF.

The gene calls are TRBV27 and TRBJ2-5; TRBD1 matches 8 bases. V lost 3 bases and J lost 7; bases outside the gene matches: 10. Germline assignment: CDR1 MNHEY and CDR2 SMNVEV (reference sequence). This CDR3 comprises 15 residues. The CDR3 here is CASSFGQGGWGTQYF. CDR3 coding DNA: TGTGCCAGCAGTTTTGGACAGGGAGGCTGGGGGACCCAGTACTTC.

V usage is TRBV29-1 and J usage is TRBJ1-1; possible D gene TRBD1, 5 bases. The CDR3 has 13 residues. The V gene's germline CDR1 is SQVTM and CDR2 ANQGSEA. Trimming left V 3 bases short and J 3 bases short, with 11 bases between. CDR3 loop: CSVDSGTYTEAFF. Written as DNA, the CDR3 is TGCAGCGTTGACTCTGGGACGTACACTGAAGCTTTCTTT. Full variable domain (outside the CDR3, taken from reference TRBV29-1 and TRBJ1-1): SAVISQKPSRDICQRGTSLTIQCQVDSQVTMMFWYRQQPGQSLTLIATANQGSEATYESGFVIDKFPISRPNLTFSTLTVSNMSPEDSSIYLCSVDSGTYTEAFFGQGTRLTVV.

The CDR3 reads CASSSKQGDTEAFF. The CDR3 DNA is TGTGCCAGCTCGTCGAAACAGGGAGACACTGAAGCTTTCTTT. The chain employs TRBV18 and TRBJ1-1, with D perhaps matching TRBD1 (6 bases). The CDR3 totals 14 residues. V was pared by 6 bases and J by 3 bases, with 14 bases between. The germline V gene has CDR1 KGHSH and CDR2 LQKENI.

This clone was seen a single time. Here the CDR3 reads CATSRDLWAATYEQYF. CDR3 nucleotide sequence: TGTGCCACCAGCAGAGATCTTTGGGCAGCAACCTACGAGCAGTACTTC. This chain joins TRBV15 and TRBJ2-7; D is uncertain. Between the trimmed V and J ends, which lost 0 bases and 2 bases, there was a span of 14 bases. Germline CDR1 is LNHNV and CDR2 is YYDKDF (reference sequence). This CDR3 region has 16 residues.

This clone appeared a few times. The chain is built from TRBV5-6 and TRBJ1-3; D gene ambiguous. CDR1 and CDR2 (germline): SGHDT, YYEEEE. The V end lost 0 bases, the J end lost 4 bases, and 5 bases lay between the germline ends. This CDR3 spans 13 amino acids. The CDR3: CASSLDRGNTIYF. The CDR3 DNA reads as TGTGCCAGCAGCTTGGATCGCGGAAACACCATATATTTT.

J is TRBJ1-3 and V is TRBV7-2; D unresolved. The V end lost 2 bases, the J end lost 4 bases, and 12 bases lay between the germline ends. The CDR3 is 15 amino acids. Germline CDR1 is SGHTA and CDR2 is FQGNSA. CDR3 nucleotides: TGTGCCAGCAGCTTAAAGGGAGCAGTAGGAAACACCATATATTTT. Protein product: CASSLKGAVGNTIYF.

The chain carries TRBV14 and TRBJ2-7, with no clear D. V dropped 1 base and J dropped 2 bases, with 3 bases sitting between them. The CDR3 runs to 12 residues. Germline V lookup: CDR1 SGHDN, CDR2 FVKESK. The CDR3 loop is CASSQVPYEQYF. CDR3 bases: TGTGCCAGCAGCCAAGTTCCCTACGAGCAGTACTTC.

J is TRBJ2-1 and V is TRBV5-4; 8 bases align to TRBD1. Trimming cost V 5 bases and J 10 bases; bases outside gene matches: 17. This CDR3 has 16 amino acids. Germline V gene data show CDR1 as SGHNT and CDR2 as YYREEE (reference sequence). In nucleotides, the CDR3 is TGTGCCAGCAGTTCGGGACAGGTTAGGGCGCAGGGGGAGCAGTTCTTC. Its translation is CASSSGQVRAQGEQFF.

This clone was observed a few times. The chain links TRBV7-2 to TRBJ2-7; the match to TRBD2 covers 7 bases. This CDR3 comprises 16 residues. Germline CDR1 is SGHTA and CDR2 is FQGNSA. The V and J ends lost 1 base and 0 bases, in that order; junction bases with no gene match: 6. The CDR3 DNA is TGTGCCAGCAGCTTAGTCGGGCGGGGGTCCTCCTACGAGCAGTACTTC. Its translation: CASSLVGRGSSYEQYF.

V is TRBV28 and J is TRBJ2-2; the D gene is possibly TRBD2 (5 bases). The V gene lost 6 bases and the J gene lost 3 bases, with 17 bases spanning the gap. Germline CDR1 MDHEN, CDR2 SYDVKM. The CDR3 extends over 16 amino acids. As DNA, the CDR3 is TGTGCCAGCAGCCCAGAAAGCGGTAGCGACACCGGGGAGCTGTTTTTT. It specifies CASSPESGSDTGELFF.

The rearrangement joins TRBV21-1 to TRBJ1-2; the D call in the table, TRBD1, was not verified against the DNA. TRBV21-1 is classified as a pseudogene. CDR3 length: 13 residues. This CDR3 reads CASSKGAVRGYTF. The CDR3 DNA reads as TGTGCCAGCAGCAAAGGGGCAGTTCGCGGCTACACCTTC.

V is TRBV2 and J is TRBJ1-5, with D hard to call. Germline CDR1 and CDR2: SNHLY and FYNNEI. V was clipped by 7 bases and J by 9 bases, with 10 bases between them. The length of the CDR3 is 11 residues. The CDR3 is CASKWEGPQHF. The CDR3 DNA is TGTGCCAGCAAGTGGGAGGGGCCCCAGCATTTT.

The sample holds a few counts of this clone. The V call is TRBV20-1, the J call TRBJ2-5; D ambiguous. The CDR3 totals 11 residues. V shed 6 bases and J shed 5 bases, with 10 bases lying between them. Germline V gene lookup returns CDR1 DFQATT and CDR2 SNEGSKA (reference sequence). For the CDR3, the DNA is TGCAGTGCCCTAGTGGGGGAGACCCAGTACTTC. Its translation is CSALVGETQYF.

By its share, this clone is medium-sized (0.01 to 0.1%). This chain joins TRBV4-1 and TRBJ2-7, with 8 bases lining up with TRBD2. CDR1 is MGHRA and CDR2 is YSYEKL in the germline V gene. The CDR3 runs 18 residues. Trimming at V came to 0 bases and at J to 1 base, leaving 11 bases not matched to a gene. This CDR3 is CASSQDQTSGVRSYEQYF. CDR3 bases: TGCGCCAGCAGCCAAGATCAAACTAGCGGTGTACGGTCCTACGAGCAGTACTTC.

This clone was seen only a few times. The genes are TRBV30 and TRBJ2-5; tentative D call: TRBD1 (7 bases). V dropped 5 bases and J dropped 4 bases, with 14 bases sitting between them. The CDR3 runs 13 residues. CDR1 is GTSNPN, CDR2 SVGIG, per germline (reference sequence). The CDR3 sequence: CAWLRGAGETQYF. Written as DNA, the CDR3 is TGTGCCTGGCTCAGGGGGGCTGGAGAGACCCAGTACTTC.

The chain uses TRBV27 and TRBJ2-2; D possibly corresponds to TRBD1 (5 bases). CDR3 length: 14 amino acids. Germline V lookup: CDR1 MNHEY, CDR2 SMNVEV (reference sequence). V was pared by 6 bases and J by 4 bases, with 12 bases between. The CDR3 reads CASRKIQATGELFF. The CDR3 DNA reads as TGTGCCAGCAGGAAAATACAGGCCACCGGGGAGCTGTTTTTT.

This clone was detected only a few times. The rearrangement uses TRBV6-6 and TRBJ1-2; 7 positions agree with TRBD1. This CDR3 is 12 amino acids long. Germline V gene lookup returns CDR1 MNHNY and CDR2 SVGAGI (reference sequence). The V and J ends lost 1 base and 12 bases, in that order; junction bases with no gene match: 5. CDR3 DNA: TGTGCCAGCAGTTACTTGGGACAGTTGAACACCTTC. It specifies CASSYLGQLNTF.